This T cell receptor beta chain derives from a study of beta chain features in type 1 diabetes. The authors reverse transcribed all of the isolated RNA, so sequencing captured expressed TCRB transcripts. Only in-frame clones appear in the TCRdb table, and some are missing; sequencing was by immunoSEQ multiplex PCR. In the table there are 330,000 or so clones, 14% of which are singletons. This CDR3 region has 13 residues. Germline V gene data show CDR1 as GTSNPN and CDR2 as SVGIG (reference sequence). V lost 1 base, J lost 3 bases, and 7 bases lay in between. Material: central memory CD4+ T cells from blood. The V gene is TRBV30, the J gene TRBJ1-5; D is undetermined. This receptor was identified in a man aged 25-40 years in good health. The DNA for the CDR3 is TGTGCCTGGAGTGAACGGTTCAATCAGCCCCAGCATTTT. Translated, it gives CAWSERFNQPQHF.